This T cell receptor (beta chain) was identified in a study of tumor-infiltrating lymphocytes in oesophageal squamous cell carcinoma. Each CDR3 protein is one row after TCRdb ran MiXCR on the PCR reads. Altogether 7,500 to 9,500 distinct CDR3 sequences are present, 66% being singletons, with the ten largest covering approximately 34%. This clonotype was counted between two and nine times. Losses at the gene ends were 5 bases for V and 3 bases for J; bases not matched to a gene: 4. CDR3 length equals 15 residues. Germline lookup yields CDR1 SGHTA and CDR2 FQGNSA. The V and J genes are TRBV7-2 and TRBJ1-5; 10 nucleotides match TRBD1. The receptor was derived from a female donor with esophageal squamous cell carcinoma. The sequencing sample was made of esophageal tumor tissue. CDR3 sequence: CASSRTGGINQPQHF. CDR3 sequence (DNA): TGTGCCAGCAGCCGGACAGGGGGAATCAATCAGCCCCAGCATTTT. The variable domain in full, with the rest retrieved from reference TRBV7-2 and TRBJ1-5, is GAGVSQSPSNKVTEKGKDVELRCDPISGHTALYWYRQSLGQGLEFLIYFQGNSAPDKSGLPSDRFSAERTGGSVSTLTIQRTQQEDSAVYLCASSRTGGINQPQHFGDGTRLSIL.